These 20 T cell receptor beta chains came from one sample sequenced in a study of response to subunit inactivated influenza vaccine. TCRdb re-analysed the RT-PCR reads in MiXCR, keeping a single row per CDR3 protein. This sample carries around 470,000 distinct CDR3 sequences, approximately 7.2% of them seen once, and the ten largest clones take 13%. The sample here was PBMCs from blood, taken about 23 months after vaccination. The receptors were sampled from a man between 50 and 69 years old who received an inactivated influenza vaccine.

This clonotype was counted at least ten times. V is TRBV7-9 and J is TRBJ2-1, with 10 bases fitting TRBD1. The length of the CDR3 is 17 residues. V lost 3 bases and J lost 9; bases outside the gene matches: 14. Germline CDR1 is SEHNR and CDR2 is FQNEAQ (reference sequence). The CDR3: CASSLSGTGVRRGEQFF. DNA of the CDR3: TGTGCCAGCAGCTTGTCCGGGACAGGGGTTCGTAGAGGTGAGCAGTTCTTC.

This clonotype showed up many times. The genes are TRBV4-3 and TRBJ2-7; TRBD1 might be the D (6 bases). The V end lost 1 base, the J end lost 0 bases, and 13 bases lay between the germline ends. This CDR3 spans 16 amino acids. Germline-derived CDR1 and CDR2 are LGHNA and YSLEER. This chain's CDR3 is CASSQGTRGISYEQYF. The DNA of the CDR3 is TGCGCCAGCAGCCAAGGGACCAGGGGTATCTCCTACGAGCAGTACTTC.

This clonotype was found a few times. This chain joins TRBV6-2 or TRBV6-3 and TRBJ2-3, with 7 bases identical to TRBD2. Germline V gene sequence: CDR1 MNHEY, CDR2 SVGEGT. V shed 6 bases, J shed 1 base, and the junction held 22 bases outside the gene matches. This CDR3 contains 20 residues. CDR3 amino acids: CASRHLTPGQSAGGTDTQYF. The CDR3, as DNA: TGTGCCAGCAGACATCTTACGCCAGGGCAATCGGCGGGGGGCACAGATACGCAGTATTTT.

This clonotype was counted only a few times. The chain joins TRBV9 to TRBJ2-1, with D possibly being TRBD2 (5 bases). The CDR3 length is 19 residues. Trimming shortened V by 3 bases and J by 0 bases, and 22 bases separated the two germline ends. Germline-derived CDR1 and CDR2 are SGDLS and YYNGEE. Here the CDR3 DNA reads TGTGCCAGCAGCGACCCGCCCTCTAGCTCATTAAGCTCCTACAATGAGCAGTTCTTC. This translates into CASSDPPSSSLSSYNEQFF.

The chain uses TRBV11-3 and TRBJ2-3, with D perhaps matching TRBD1 or TRBD2 (7 bases each). The CDR3 totals 16 residues. V lost 5 bases and J 5 bases, leaving 20 bases between the germline ends. The germline V gene encodes CDR1 SGHNT and CDR2 YENEEA. For the CDR3, the DNA is TGTGCCAGCAGCCGGGGACAGACAGTAGCGGGAGATACGCAGTATTTT. Its translation is CASSRGQTVAGDTQYF.

This clonotype came up many times. This chain uses TRBV28 with TRBJ2-7; either TRBD1 or TRBD2 may supply D (5 bases each). V lost 7 bases and J lost 7, with 17 bases in between. Germline V gives CDR1 MDHEN, CDR2 SYDVKM. The CDR3 is 13 residues long. Here the CDR3 DNA reads TGTGCCAGCACCTCGGGGACCGCGTTTGAGCAGTACTTC. It codes for CASTSGTAFEQYF.

The sample holds many counts of this clonotype. The chain recombines TRBV6-5 with TRBJ1-5; D is perhaps TRBD1 (5 bases). V gave up 0 bases and J gave up 6 bases, with 9 bases separating them. This CDR3 is built from 14 residues. Germline CDR1 and CDR2: MNHEY and SVGAGI. CDR3: CASSYSGEGQPQHF. The DNA of the CDR3 is TGTGCCAGCAGTTACTCGGGGGAGGGTCAGCCCCAGCATTTT.

This sequence joins TRBV20-1 and TRBJ2-2; D is perhaps TRBD1 (5 bases). V lost 3 bases and J lost 10, with 15 bases in between. Germline V lookup: CDR1 DFQATT, CDR2 SNEGSKA (reference sequence). The CDR3 covers 13 residues. CDR3 in DNA: TGCAGTGCTAGTCAGATATGGGGCGAGGAGCTGTTTTTT. Protein product: CSASQIWGEELFF.

This clonotype appeared a few times. The rearrangement links TRBV4-2 to TRBJ1-1; D is ambiguous. The CDR3 has 15 residues. Trimming shortened V by 1 base and J by 8 bases, and 17 bases separated the two germline ends. CDR1 and CDR2 (germline): LGHNA, YNFKEQ. The CDR3 loop is CASSQGTAPGKEAFF. The CDR3 nucleotides read TGTGCCAGCAGCCAAGGAACCGCCCCGGGGAAAGAAGCTTTCTTT.

This clonotype was seen repeatedly, ten times or more. The genes are TRBV7-2 and TRBJ2-1; 9 bases map to TRBD2. The germline gives CDR1 SGHTA, CDR2 FQGNSA. This CDR3 spans 16 amino acids. The V gene end was trimmed by 2 bases and the J gene end by 3 bases; junction bases not matched to a gene: 5. DNA of the CDR3: TGTGCCAGCAGCTTAACAGGGACTAGCCTCTACAATGAGCAGTTCTTC. Translated, it gives CASSLTGTSLYNEQFF. Based on the CDR3 plus reference TRBV7-2 and TRBJ2-1, the full variable domain is GAGVSQSPSNKVTEKGKDVELRCDPISGHTALYWYRQSLGQGLEFLIYFQGNSAPDKSGLPSDRFSAERTGGSVSTLTIQRTQQEDSAVYLCASSLTGTSLYNEQFFGPGTRLTVL.

The chain joins TRBV20-1 to TRBJ1-5, with 8 bases matching TRBD1. J was trimmed by 0 bases and V by 6 bases; bases with no gene match: 10. Germline V gives CDR1 DFQATT, CDR2 SNEGSKA (reference sequence). This CDR3 has 16 residues. Here the CDR3 DNA reads TGCAGTGCGCAGGACAGGGTATGGGGTAGCAATCAGCCCCAGCATTTT. Amino acid sequence: CSAQDRVWGSNQPQHF.

This clonotype was detected ten times or more. The chain has TRBV3-1 and TRBJ1-3; 7 bases align to TRBD1. This CDR3 is built from 17 residues. CDR1 is LGHDT, CDR2 YNNKEL, per germline (reference sequence). V was pared by 6 bases and J by 0 bases, with 11 bases of the junction left unmatched. This chain's CDR3 is CASRQRTGPNSGNTIYF. In nucleotides, the CDR3 is TGTGCCAGCAGACAAAGGACAGGCCCGAACTCTGGAAACACCATATATTTT.

The V and J genes are TRBV12-3 or TRBV12-4 and TRBJ2-3; tentatively, D is TRBD1 (6 bases). This CDR3 contains 15 residues. The V end lost 3 bases, the J end lost 4 bases, and 14 bases lay between the germline ends. The CDR3 sequence is CASSFGTPRADTQYF. The CDR3 nucleotides are TGTGCCAGCAGTTTCGGGACACCCAGGGCAGATACGCAGTATTTT.

This clonotype was seen a few times. V usage is TRBV5-6 and J usage is TRBJ1-4, with 11 bases matching TRBD1. The CDR3 is 15 residues long. Losses at the gene ends were 2 bases for V and 7 bases for J; bases not matched to a gene: 4. Germline V CDR1 and CDR2: SGHDT, YYEEEE. The CDR3 is CASSFMGQGGEKLFF. As DNA, the CDR3 is TGTGCCAGCAGCTTCATGGGACAGGGGGGTGAAAAACTGTTTTTT.

The chain joins TRBV20-1 to TRBJ2-1; TRBD2 agrees at 12 bases. The germline gives CDR1 DFQATT, CDR2 SNEGSKA (reference sequence). Trimming at V came to 3 bases and at J to 8 bases, leaving 8 bases not matched to a gene. CDR3 length: 15 amino acids. This chain's CDR3 is CSASHLAGGPYEQFF. CDR3 nucleotides: TGCAGTGCTAGTCACCTAGCGGGAGGGCCCTATGAGCAGTTCTTC.

The genes are TRBV5-5 and TRBJ2-5, with D tentatively TRBD1 (6 bases). The CDR3 has 15 amino acids. Trimming stripped 4 bases from V and 4 bases from J, with 17 bases between. Germline CDR1 reads SGHKS; CDR2 reads YYEKEE (reference sequence). The CDR3 loop reads CASSVGQPGPETQYF. CDR3 bases: TGTGCCAGCAGCGTTGGACAGCCGGGCCCAGAGACCCAGTACTTC.

This clonotype came up many times. The chain employs TRBV5-5 and TRBJ1-3; D perhaps matches TRBD1 (5 bases). V lost 0 bases and J 0 bases, leaving 10 bases between the germline ends. CDR3 length equals 16 residues. Looked up from germline, CDR1 is SGHKS and CDR2 is YYEKEE (reference sequence). The CDR3 loop is CASSLAEGISGNTIYF. The CDR3 DNA sequence: TGTGCCAGCAGCTTGGCCGAGGGGATCTCTGGAAACACCATATATTTT.

The CDR3, as DNA: TGCGCCAGCAGCTTGGAGGGACTTCGCTCTGGGGCCAACGTCCTGACTTTC. This translates into CASSLEGLRSGANVLTF. This rearrangement joins TRBV5-1 to TRBJ2-6; possibly TRBD2 for D (6 bases). The CDR3 length is 17 residues. Trimming stripped 0 bases from V and 0 bases from J, with 10 bases between. Germline V gives CDR1 SGHRS, CDR2 YFSETQ.

V gene TRBV11-2 combines with J gene TRBJ2-3; D gene uncertain. Germline CDR1 SGHAT, CDR2 FQNNGV. Trimming removed 6 bases from V and 3 bases from J, with 10 bases in between. The CDR3 totals 13 residues. This CDR3 reads CASRPTNTDTQYF. The CDR3 DNA sequence: TGTGCCAGCAGACCGACGAATACAGATACGCAGTATTTT.

The chain joins TRBV5-4 to TRBJ2-7, with 11 bases that match TRBD2. V shed 0 bases, J shed 9 bases, and the junction held 2 bases outside the gene matches. CDR1 is SGHNT, CDR2 YYREEE, per germline (reference sequence). This CDR3 is built from 13 residues. The CDR3 loop is CASSLDTSGRQYF. In DNA form, the CDR3 reads TGTGCCAGCAGCTTGGATACTAGCGGGAGGCAGTACTTC.